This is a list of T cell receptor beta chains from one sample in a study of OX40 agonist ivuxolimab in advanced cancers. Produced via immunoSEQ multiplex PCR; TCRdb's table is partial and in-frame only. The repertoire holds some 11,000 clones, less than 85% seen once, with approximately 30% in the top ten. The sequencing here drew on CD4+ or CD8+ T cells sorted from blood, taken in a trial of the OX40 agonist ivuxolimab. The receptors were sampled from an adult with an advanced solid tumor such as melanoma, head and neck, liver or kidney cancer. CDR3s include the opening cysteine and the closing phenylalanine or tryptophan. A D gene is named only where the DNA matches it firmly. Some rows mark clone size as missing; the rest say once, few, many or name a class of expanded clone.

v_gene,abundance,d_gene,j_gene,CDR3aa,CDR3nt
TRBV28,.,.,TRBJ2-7,CASSPMDLSSYEQYF,TGTGCCAGCAGTCCCATGGACTTATCCTCCTACGAGCAGTACTTC
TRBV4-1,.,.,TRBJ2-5,CASSQDDATSETQYF,TGCGCCAGCAGCCAAGATGATGCGACTTCGGAGACCCAGTACTTC
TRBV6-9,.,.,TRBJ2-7,CASSSLSQTDYEQYF,TGTGCCAGCAGTTCCCTCTCCCAGACAGACTACGAGCAGTACTTC
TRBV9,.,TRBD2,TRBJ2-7,CASSPGLAGSYEQYF,TGTGCCAGCAGCCCGGGACTAGCGGGATCCTACGAGCAGTACTTC
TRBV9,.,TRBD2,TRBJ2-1,CASSLRLAGGPHNEQFF,TGTGCCAGCAGCTTGCGACTAGCGGGGGGGCCCCACAATGAGCAGTTCTTC
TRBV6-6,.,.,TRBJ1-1,CASSYLDSFNTEAFF,TGTGCCAGCAGTTACTTGGACAGCTTCAACACTGAAGCTTTCTTT
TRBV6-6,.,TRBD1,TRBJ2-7,CASSYLGTGFYEQYF,TGTGCCAGCAGTTACTTAGGGACAGGGTTCTACGAGCAGTACTTC
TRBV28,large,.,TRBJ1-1,CASSITGNTEAFF,TGTGCCAGCAGTATCACAGGGAACACTGAAGCTTTCTTT
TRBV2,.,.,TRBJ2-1,CASSEDPAGLNEQFF,TGTGCCAGCAGTGAAGACCCAGCGGGTCTAAATGAGCAGTTCTTC
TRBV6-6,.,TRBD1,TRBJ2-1,CASSYSYRGLDNEQFF,TGTGCCAGCAGTTACTCGTACAGGGGGCTCGACAATGAGCAGTTCTTC
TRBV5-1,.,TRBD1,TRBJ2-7,CASSRDRERDEQYF,TGCGCCAGCAGCCGGGACAGGGAGAGAGACGAGCAGTACTTC
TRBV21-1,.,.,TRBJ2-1,CASSKDMSGLTTYYHEQFF,TGTGCCAGCAGCAAAGACATGTCGGGACTCACAACGTATTACCATGAGCAGTTCTTC
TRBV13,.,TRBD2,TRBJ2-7,CASSLGAGGTEQYF,TGTGCCAGCAGCCTAGGAGCGGGAGGAACGGAGCAGTACTTC
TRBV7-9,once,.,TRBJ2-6,CASSLVGSGANVLTF,TGTGCCAGCAGCTTAGTGGGGTCTGGGGCCAACGTCCTGACTTTC
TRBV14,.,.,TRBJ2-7,CASSQASGEQYF,TGTGCCAGCAGCCAAGCTTCAGGCGAGCAGTACTTC
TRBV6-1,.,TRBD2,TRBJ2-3,CASSELYAGVGDTQYF,TGTGCCAGCAGTGAATTGTATGCGGGAGTGGGGGATACGCAGTATTTT
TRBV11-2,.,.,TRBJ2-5,CASSLGGSYQETQYF,TGTGCCAGCAGCTTAGGGGGGAGCTACCAAGAGACCCAGTACTTC
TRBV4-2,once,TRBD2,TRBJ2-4,CASSSQDGGNIQYF,TGTGCCAGCAGCTCCCAGGACGGGGGGAACATTCAGTACTTC
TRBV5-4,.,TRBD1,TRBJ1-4,CASSFGTGEFASTNEKLFF,TGTGCCAGCAGCTTCGGGACAGGGGAATTCGCCTCAACTAATGAAAAACTGTTTTTT
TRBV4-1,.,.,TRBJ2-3,CASSQTPFARGSTDTQYF,TGCGCCAGCAGCCAAACCCCCTTCGCCAGGGGTAGCACAGATACGCAGTATTTT
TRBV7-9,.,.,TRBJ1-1,CASRAGGEAFF,TGTGCCAGCAGAGCGGGGGGGGAAGCTTTCTTT
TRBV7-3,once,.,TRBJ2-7,CASSPPGEQYF,TGTGCCAGCAGCCCCCCTGGCGAGCAGTACTTC
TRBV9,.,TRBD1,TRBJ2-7,CASSPRDRGSFYEQYF,TGTGCCAGCAGCCCTCGGGACAGGGGGAGTTTTTACGAGCAGTACTTC
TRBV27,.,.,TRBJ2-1,CASSSTAYNEQFF,TGTGCCAGCAGTTCCACCGCCTACAATGAGCAGTTCTTC
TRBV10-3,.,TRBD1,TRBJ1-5,CAISGGQKNSNQPQHF,TGTGCCATCAGTGGGGGACAGAAAAATAGCAATCAGCCCCAGCATTTT
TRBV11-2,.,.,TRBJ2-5,CASRQTVEETQYF,TGTGCCAGCAGACAGACGGTAGAAGAGACCCAGTACTTC
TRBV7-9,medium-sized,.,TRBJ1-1,CASSLGITGEAFF,TGTGCCAGCAGCTTAGGAATAACAGGTGAAGCTTTCTTT
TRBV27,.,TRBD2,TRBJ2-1,CASGVMVAGGGEQFF,TGTGCCAGCGGAGTAATGGTAGCGGGAGGGGGTGAGCAGTTCTTC
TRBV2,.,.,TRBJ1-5,CASSEYGGVNQPQHF,TGTGCCAGCAGTGAATATGGGGGCGTGAATCAGCCCCAGCATTTT
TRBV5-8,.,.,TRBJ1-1,CASSPMAQNTEAFF,TGTGCCAGCAGCCCCATGGCCCAAAACACTGAAGCTTTCTTT
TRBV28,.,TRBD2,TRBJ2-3,CASSSIGLAGAESTDTQYF,TGTGCCAGCAGTTCGATCGGACTAGCGGGGGCCGAGAGCACAGATACGCAGTATTTT
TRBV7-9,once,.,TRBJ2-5,CASSFPGHQETQYF,TGTGCCAGCAGCTTCCCGGGGCACCAAGAGACCCAGTACTTC
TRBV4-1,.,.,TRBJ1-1,CASSQAGGIGDAFF,TGCGCCAGCAGCCAAGCAGGAGGAATAGGGGACGCTTTCTTT
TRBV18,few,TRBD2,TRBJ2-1,CASSLDGRSDEQFF,TGTGCCAGCTCACTCGACGGGAGGTCCGATGAGCAGTTCTTC
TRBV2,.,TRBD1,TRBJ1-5,CASSPDRGSNQPQHF,TGTGCCAGCAGTCCGGACAGGGGTAGCAATCAGCCCCAGCATTTT
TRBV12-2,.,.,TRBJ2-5,CASRLAVGRETQYF,TGTGCAAGTCGCTTAGCGGTAGGGCGAGAGACCCAGTACTTC
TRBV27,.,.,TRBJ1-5,CASSYSGSNQPQHF,TGTGCCAGCAGTTACTCTGGGAGCAATCAGCCCCAGCATTTT
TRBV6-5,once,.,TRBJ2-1,CASSYSQGSEQFF,TGTGCCAGCAGTTACTCGCAGGGGTCTGAGCAGTTCTTC
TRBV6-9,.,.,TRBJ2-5,CASSYSGETQYF,TGTGCCAGCAGTTACTCGGGGGAGACCCAGTACTTC
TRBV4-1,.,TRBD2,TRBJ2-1,CASSLGLAGNEQFF,TGCGCCAGCAGCCTGGGACTAGCGGGCAATGAGCAGTTCTTC
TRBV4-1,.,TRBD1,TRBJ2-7,CASSQDGAGTGYYEQYF,TGCGCCAGCAGCCAAGATGGGGCCGGGACAGGGTACTACGAGCAGTACTTC
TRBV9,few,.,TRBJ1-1,CASSGGDTNTEAFF,TGTGCCAGCAGCGGAGGGGATACGAACACTGAAGCTTTCTTT
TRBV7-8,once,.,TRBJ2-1,CASSRGGSHNEQFF,TGTGCCAGCAGCCGCGGCGGCAGCCACAATGAGCAGTTCTTC
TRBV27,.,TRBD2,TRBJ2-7,CASSLASGTYEQYF,TGTGCCAGCAGTTTAGCTAGCGGTACCTACGAGCAGTACTTC
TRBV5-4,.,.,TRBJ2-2,CASSQDDFAGGETGELFF,TGTGCCAGCAGCCAAGATGATTTCGCAGGGGGGGAAACCGGGGAGCTGTTTTTT
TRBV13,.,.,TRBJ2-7,CASSPTGGMVNEQYF,TGTGCCAGCAGCCCGACCGGTGGCATGGTGAACGAGCAGTACTTC
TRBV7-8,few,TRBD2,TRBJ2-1,CASSLVSLAGVSTYNEQFF,TGTGCCAGCAGCTTAGTCTCACTAGCGGGAGTATCGACGTACAATGAGCAGTTCTTC
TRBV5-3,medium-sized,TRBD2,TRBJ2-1,CARSLVREAPGFGSSYNEQFF,TGTGCCAGAAGCTTGGTGCGGGAGGCCCCTGGTTTCGGAAGCTCCTACAATGAGCAGTTCTTC
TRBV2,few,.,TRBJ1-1,CASSDLSDSLNTEAFF,TGTGCCAGCAGTGACCTGTCGGACAGCTTGAACACTGAAGCTTTCTTT
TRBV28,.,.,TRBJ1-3,CASSLSGAGSGNTIYF,TGTGCCAGCAGTTTATCAGGGGCTGGCTCTGGAAACACCATATATTTT
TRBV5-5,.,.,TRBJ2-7,CASSVDYEQYF,TGTGCCAGCAGCGTGGACTACGAGCAGTACTTC
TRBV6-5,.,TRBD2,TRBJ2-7,CASLYPTSGGYEQYF,TGTGCCAGCCTCTACCCCACTAGCGGGGGCTACGAGCAGTACTTC
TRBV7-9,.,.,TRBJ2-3,CASRNTRVQGRTDTQYF,TGTGCCAGCAGAAACACCAGGGTTCAGGGGCGGACAGATACGCAGTATTTT
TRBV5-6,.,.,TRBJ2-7,CASSLTGSPYEQYF,TGTGCCAGCAGCCTAACAGGGTCCCCTTACGAGCAGTACTTC
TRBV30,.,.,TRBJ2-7,CAWAGTAREQYF,TGTGCCTGGGCGGGGACGGCCCGCGAGCAGTACTTC
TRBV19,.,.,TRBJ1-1,CASSLGHPNTEAFF,TGTGCCAGTAGTTTGGGACACCCGAACACTGAAGCTTTCTTT